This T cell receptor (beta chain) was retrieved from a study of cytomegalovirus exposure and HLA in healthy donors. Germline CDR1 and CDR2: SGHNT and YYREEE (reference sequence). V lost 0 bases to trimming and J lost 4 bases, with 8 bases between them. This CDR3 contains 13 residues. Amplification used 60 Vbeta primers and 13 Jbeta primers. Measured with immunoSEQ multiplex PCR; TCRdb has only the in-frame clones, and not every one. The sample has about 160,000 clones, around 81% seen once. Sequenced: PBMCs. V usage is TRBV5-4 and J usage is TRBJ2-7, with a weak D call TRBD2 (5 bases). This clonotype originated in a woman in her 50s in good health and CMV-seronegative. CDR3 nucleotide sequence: TGTGCCAGCAGCTTGGGACTAAAATACGAGCAGTACTTC. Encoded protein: CASSLGLKYEQYF.